This T cell receptor (beta chain) was found in a study of blood T cell repertoires in COVID-19. About the research overall: From the United States, Italy and Spain came samples of acute and convalescent COVID-19. PBMCs, B-cell-depleted T cells, or T cells were the source of the cDNA or gDNA that made up the material.

Methods used by the authors: For nucleated cells, counts were estimated from reference gene primer amplification. TCRdb keeps only in-frame clones here, not all; method: immunoSEQ multiplex PCR. Clone size and the V and J calls come from that table; the DNA yielded D and trimming. In the table there are 110,000 to 150,000 clones, roughly 89% of which are singletons. Germline V gene sequence: CDR1 MDHEN, CDR2 SYDVKM. The V segment lost 4 bases and the J segment 7 bases; nucleotides outside the gene matches: 16. This CDR3 has 17 amino acids. Sequencing was carried out using peripheral blood. The rearrangement uses TRBV28 and TRBJ2-1, with 7 bases fitting TRBD2. This TCR was sampled from a man in his 60s with active or convalescent COVID-19. The CDR3, as DNA: TGTGCCAGCAGTTCAACCCTAAGGCGGGGGTCATGGAATGAGCAGTTCTTC. Protein product: CASSSTLRRGSWNEQFF.